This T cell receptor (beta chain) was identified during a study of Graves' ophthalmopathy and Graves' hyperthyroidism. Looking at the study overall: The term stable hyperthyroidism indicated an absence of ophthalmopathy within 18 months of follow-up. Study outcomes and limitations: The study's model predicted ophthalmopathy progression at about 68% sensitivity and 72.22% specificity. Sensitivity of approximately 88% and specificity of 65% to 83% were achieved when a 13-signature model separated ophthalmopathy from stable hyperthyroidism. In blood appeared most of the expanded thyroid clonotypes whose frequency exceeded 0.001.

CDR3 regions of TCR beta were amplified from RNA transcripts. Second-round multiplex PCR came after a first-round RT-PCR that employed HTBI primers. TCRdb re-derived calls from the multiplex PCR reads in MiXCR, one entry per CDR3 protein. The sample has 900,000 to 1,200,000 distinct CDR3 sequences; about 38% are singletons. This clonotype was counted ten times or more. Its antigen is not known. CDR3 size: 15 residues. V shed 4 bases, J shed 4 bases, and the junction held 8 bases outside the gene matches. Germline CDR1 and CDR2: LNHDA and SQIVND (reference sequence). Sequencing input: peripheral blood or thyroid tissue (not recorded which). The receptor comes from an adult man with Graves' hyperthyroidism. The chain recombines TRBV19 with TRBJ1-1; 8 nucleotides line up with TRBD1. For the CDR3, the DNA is TGTGCCAGTAGTAGAATCGACAGGGGAGGCACTGAAGCTTTCTTT. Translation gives CASSRIDRGGTEAFF.